The rows below give T cell receptor beta chains drawn from one sample of a study of T cell responses to AZD1222 COVID-19 vaccine. Sequencing was performed with immunoSEQ multiplex PCR; in TCRdb, only in-frame clones are kept and a portion is missing. The data show approximately 110,000 clones, roughly nine tenths seen once. Sequenced here: peripheral blood, sampled on day 0 of AZD1222 vaccination. These receptors were collected from an adult in good health. The CDR3 runs from the conserved cysteine through the conserved F or W.

CDR3aa: CASSPPDRVYGYTF
j_gene: TRBJ1-2
len: 14
v_gene: TRBV28

CDR3aa: CASTLREKLFF
j_gene: TRBJ1-4
len: 11
v_gene: TRBV28

CDR3aa: CASSGNTEAFF
j_gene: TRBJ1-1
len: 11
v_gene: TRBV27

CDR3aa: CAWRSIDRVVSEAFF
j_gene: TRBJ1-1
len: 15
v_gene: TRBV30

CDR3aa: CASSRTGQGAYEQYF
j_gene: TRBJ2-7
len: 15
v_gene: TRBV5-1

CDR3aa: CASGGTANQPQHF
j_gene: TRBJ1-5
len: 13
v_gene: TRBV28

CDR3aa: CASSPAESYRETQYF
j_gene: TRBJ2-5
len: 15
v_gene: TRBV4-1

CDR3aa: CASSFFTGTSGRANEQFF
j_gene: TRBJ2-1
len: 18
v_gene: TRBV27

CDR3aa: CASNFGQSTEAFF
j_gene: TRBJ1-1
len: 13
v_gene: TRBV12-3/TRBV12-4

CDR3aa: CASSPQAKVETQYF
j_gene: TRBJ2-5
len: 14
v_gene: TRBV18

CDR3aa: CASRATGTQSPYYGYTF
j_gene: TRBJ1-2
len: 17
v_gene: TRBV19

CDR3aa: CSVERGGNGYTF
j_gene: TRBJ1-2
len: 12
v_gene: TRBV29-1

CDR3aa: CASTAQGVTDTQYF
j_gene: TRBJ2-3
len: 14
v_gene: TRBV3-1/TRBV3-2

CDR3aa: CASSIRDRGNEQFF
j_gene: TRBJ2-1
len: 14
v_gene: TRBV2

CDR3aa: CASSLPEPGYSPLHF
j_gene: TRBJ1-6
len: 15
v_gene: TRBV28

CDR3aa: CATADGAREKLFF
j_gene: TRBJ1-4
len: 13
v_gene: TRBV19

CDR3aa: CASSQDRRPLHF
j_gene: TRBJ1-6
len: 12
v_gene: TRBV14

CDR3aa: CAWSVKGLAANEQFF
j_gene: TRBJ2-1
len: 15
v_gene: TRBV30

CDR3aa: CASSGTVSSYNEQFF
j_gene: TRBJ2-1
len: 15
v_gene: TRBV7-6

CDR3aa: CASSPPVQNYGYTF
j_gene: TRBJ1-2
len: 14
v_gene: TRBV28

CDR3aa: CASSLVAAGSTDTQYF
j_gene: TRBJ2-3
len: 16
v_gene: TRBV5-1

CDR3aa: CASTRPPNTEAFF
j_gene: TRBJ1-1
len: 13
v_gene: TRBV5-4

CDR3aa: CASSLAVTSGMWYEQFF
j_gene: TRBJ2-1
len: 17
v_gene: TRBV5-1

CDR3aa: CASSLDPASGNTIYF
j_gene: TRBJ1-3
len: 15
v_gene: TRBV5-1

CDR3aa: CASSWGLAVNTGELFF
j_gene: TRBJ2-2
len: 16
v_gene: TRBV5-4

CDR3aa: CASSGSEGGPGEQYF
j_gene: TRBJ2-7
len: 15
v_gene: TRBV3-1/TRBV3-2

CDR3aa: CASSIQGGLGQPQHF
j_gene: TRBJ1-5
len: 15
v_gene: TRBV19

CDR3aa: CASSLSRQGYTF
j_gene: TRBJ1-2
len: 12
v_gene: TRBV5-6

CDR3aa: CAWSNSPGQPTYNSPLHF
j_gene: TRBJ1-6
len: 18
v_gene: TRBV30

CDR3aa: CASSLASTTGELFF
j_gene: TRBJ2-2
len: 14
v_gene: TRBV19

CDR3aa: CASSPAGGRLPETQYF
j_gene: TRBJ2-5
len: 16
v_gene: TRBV3-1/TRBV3-2

CDR3aa: CAGSTGGMNTEAFF
j_gene: TRBJ1-1
len: 14
v_gene: TRBV6-6